The rows below give T cell receptor beta chains drawn from one sample of a study of cytotoxic CD8 clonotypes in ibrutinib-treated CLL. Measured with immunoSEQ multiplex PCR; TCRdb has only the in-frame clones, and not every one. The table includes roughly 250,000 clones, roughly 70% detected once. The material sequenced was PBMCs, taken after 24 months of ibrutinib treatment. Receptor source: a human donor with chronic lymphocytic leukemia. Each CDR3 is given with its conserved first and last residue. A D gene is named only where the DNA matches it firmly. Clone size appears in some rows only: once, few, many, or a class for an expanded clone.

size	D	V	J	CDR3	DNA
NA	NA	TRBV6-6	TRBJ2-7	CASSPGSDGRAGEQYF	TGTGCCAGCAGTCCCGGGTCCGACGGCAGGGCTGGCGAGCAGTACTTC
NA	TRBD2	TRBV19	TRBJ2-1	CASRISSGRRNEQFF	TGTGCCAGTAGAATCAGTAGCGGGAGAAGGAATGAGCAGTTCTTC
NA	NA	TRBV5-1	TRBJ2-3	CASSLVLGTHTDTQYF	TGCGCCAGCAGCTTGGTTTTGGGGACGCACACAGATACGCAGTATTTT
once	TRBD2	TRBV4-1	TRBJ2-7	CASSQVTSGSYEQYF	TGCGCCAGCAGCCAAGTCACTAGCGGATCCTACGAGCAGTACTTC
NA	NA	TRBV6-5	TRBJ1-5	CASSYDNSNQPQHF	TGTGCCAGCAGTTACGACAATAGCAATCAGCCCCAGCATTTT
NA	TRBD2	TRBV13	TRBJ2-1	CASSSKGSGRYNEQFF	TGTGCCAGCAGCTCGAAGGGTAGCGGGAGATACAATGAGCAGTTCTTC
NA	TRBD1	TRBV28	TRBJ2-7	CASSSTGDYEQYF	TGTGCCAGCAGTAGTACAGGGGACTACGAGCAGTACTTC
NA	TRBD2	TRBV28	TRBJ2-1	CASSHPLAVIEQFF	TGTGCCAGCAGTCACCCCCTAGCGGTGATTGAGCAGTTCTTC
NA	NA	TRBV27	TRBJ1-3	CASSLSRSGNTIYF	TGTGCCAGCAGTTTATCGCGGTCTGGAAACACCATATATTTT
NA	TRBD1	TRBV11-2	TRBJ2-1	CASSRSDSGRTRGEQFF	TGTGCCAGCAGCCGATCGGATTCGGGACGGACCAGGGGGGAGCAGTTCTTC
NA	NA	TRBV11-2	TRBJ2-7	CASSPTLEPPNEQYF	TGTGCCAGCAGCCCCACCCTTGAGCCCCCGAACGAGCAGTACTTC
NA	NA	TRBV11-2	TRBJ1-2	CASSFQAGKYGYTF	TGTGCCAGCAGCTTCCAGGCCGGGAAATATGGCTACACCTTC
NA	NA	TRBV19	TRBJ2-3	CASSIVPTDTQYF	TGTGCCAGTAGTATAGTACCCACAGATACGCAGTATTTT
NA	NA	TRBV29-1	TRBJ2-7	CSVESGRGYEQYF	TGCAGCGTTGAGTCCGGCAGGGGTTACGAGCAGTACTTC
NA	NA	TRBV13	TRBJ2-7	CASSFGNYEQYF	TGTGCCAGCAGCTTCGGTAACTACGAGCAGTACTTC
NA	TRBD1	TRBV5-4	TRBJ1-1	CASSLVRDSFMNTEAFF	TGTGCCAGCAGCTTGGTAAGGGACAGCTTTATGAACACTGAAGCTTTCTTT
NA	NA	TRBV7-2	TRBJ2-1	CASSFRDYNEQFF	TGTGCCAGCAGCTTCCGGGACTACAATGAGCAGTTCTTC
NA	TRBD1	TRBV18	TRBJ1-5	CASSPSGGTNQPQHF	TGTGCCAGCTCACCATCAGGGGGCACGAATCAGCCCCAGCATTTT
NA	TRBD1	TRBV6-5	TRBJ2-7	CASGTVNEQYF	TGTGCCAGTGGGACAGTCAACGAGCAGTACTTC
NA	TRBD2	TRBV27	TRBJ2-1	CATTSGNYNEQFF	TGTGCCACCACTAGCGGGAACTACAATGAGCAGTTCTTC
NA	NA	TRBV12-5	TRBJ1-2	CASGTPGTIRRSYTF	TGTGCTAGTGGTACCCCCGGGACAATCCGTCGGAGCTACACCTTC
once	NA	TRBV5-1	TRBJ2-7	CASSLYGSPYEQYF	TGCGCCAGCAGCTTGTACGGATCCCCCTACGAGCAGTACTTC
NA	NA	TRBV5-4	TRBJ1-1	CASSLNSGTNTEAFF	TGTGCCAGCAGCTTGAACTCCGGGACGAACACTGAAGCTTTCTTT